This note documents a single T cell receptor (beta chain) sequence. This clonotype occurred many times. Its specific antigen is unknown. Per-base qualities were not stored, and no clone one base away is much larger. The data derive from a study of molecular identifiers for immune sequencing clone quantification listed by TCRdb under 2018. About the full investigation: For a replicate experiment, the RNA from either about 20,000 or 100,000 naive CD8 T cells was divided into five aliquots, and four of those aliquots went on to sequencing. This methods study used CD8 T cells to benchmark TCR RNA copy counting and molecular-identifier clustering-based TCR repertoire sequencing (MIDCIRS).

Naive CD8 T cell libraries were made from roughly 18,000 to 920,000 sorted cells using 10%, 30% or 50% of purified RNA. Naive CD8 T cells were FACS-sorted as CD8+CD4-CCR7+CD45RA+ on a BD FACSAria II into RLT Plus buffer. Detection sensitivity was tested by spiking Jurkat RNA equal to 9 to 10 TCR copies' worth into samples containing roughly 19,000-1,100,000 naive CD8 T cells. CD8 T cells were enriched with RosetteSep CD8+ T Cell Enrichment Cocktail and Ficoll-Paque, followed by ACK red cell lysis. The study at large found these results: Spiked-in Jurkat TCR RNA equal to a single cell's worth was reported to be detectable even within 1,100,000 naive CD8 T cells. In CMV-specific effector cells, clones with more than 20 RNA copies contained over 99% of molecules, whereas in naive cells such clones contained under 1% of molecules. When barcode sub-clustering was left out, chimeric consensus sequences inflated TCR diversity, with chimeras reaching as high as 47%. The sizes of highly expanded clones could end up underestimated when identical TCR molecules share a barcode. Modeling gave about three recovered TCR RNA copies per cell versus about 10 by digital PCR, implying around 30% capture efficiency. Naive libraries contained spiked-in Jurkat TCR RNA (approximately 10 copies' worth), which is not part of the donor repertoire.

The method behind the library was PCR. The listed sequencing device is Illumina HiSeq 4000. Bulk TCR libraries were prepared as previously described, using TCR primers listed in Table S5. Total RNA was purified with the Qiagen AllPrep DNA/RNA kit. Before analysis, reads from multiple sequencing runs of one library were combined. The study's own analysis went as follows. Reads were retained only if an exact TCR constant sequence was present, and the retained reads were trimmed to 150 nt and grouped according to their 12-nt molecular barcodes. Reads in each barcode group were sub-clustered using a 15% Levenshtein threshold, and a quality-weighted consensus sequence was built for each RNA molecule. Non-functional sequences were excluded, and lower-count sequences lying one edit away from another sequence were also excluded. Based on fitting two negative binomial distributions, any barcode sub-cluster with under 20% of the maximum read count was discarded. TCRdb trimmed public reads at Q25 via fastp, called clones via MiXCR and kept in-frame beta chains. When rows share a CDR3 protein, they turn into one entry using the most common DNA and genes. None of the V and J calls come from the authors' own analysis; TCRdb made them. In this sample the table shows 550,000 to 750,000 distinct CDR3 sequences, 15% to 20% of which occur a single time. The top ten hold roughly 0.83% of the sample.

From the germline V gene (reference sequence), CDR1 is MNHEY and CDR2 is SMNVEV. The trim is 3 bases for V and 0 bases for J, with a gap of 11 bases between the germline ends. From the cysteine up to the phenylalanine, the CDR3 has a length of 15 residues. The entry retains the CDR3 DNA only, 45 bases that are in frame from base 1. The chain joins TRBV27 to TRBJ1-1, with the identity of the D gene unclear. The sequenced sample was naive CD8+ T cells from blood, with Jurkat cell RNA spiked in. Interpreted using the paper, the cell subset or site label stands for: FACS-sorted CD8+CD4-CCR7+CD45RA+ naive T cells. This sequence originates from a human donor in good health. Some libraries in this study had Jurkat cell RNA spiked in. The CDR3 corresponds to CASSFSQAVNTEAFF. The bases are TGTGCCAGCAGTTTTTCCCAGGCCGTGAACACTGAAGCTTTCTTT.